Each of the 13 T cell receptor beta chains below was sequenced from the same sample in a study of T cell clones after liver transplantation. Clones were sequenced by immunoSEQ multiplex PCR, and TCRdb holds only the in-frame ones, with some missing. Of about 70,000 clones detected, 75% to 90% appear once; the ten largest clones hold 0.79%. The starting material was CD4+ T cells from blood, obtained 12 months after liver transplant. Receptors were obtained from a human patient who received a liver transplant. Among the T cells, some may be from the graft donor.

This clone was detected a few times. The chain has TRBV28 and TRBJ2-5; no firm D call. Germline V gives CDR1 MDHEN, CDR2 SYDVKM. This CDR3 has 14 residues. Trimming left V 6 bases short and J 2 bases short, with 13 bases between. CDR3 DNA: TGTGCCAGCAGCGTGTACAGCCCTCAAGAGACCCAGTACTTC. It yields the protein CASSVYSPQETQYF.

In this sample, this clone turned up a few times. The chain employs TRBV6-6 and TRBJ1-1, with D tentatively TRBD1 (6 bases). V was trimmed by 5 bases and J by 4 bases, leaving 17 bases between them. The germline V gene encodes CDR1 MNHNY and CDR2 SVGAGI (reference sequence). The CDR3 sequence is 15 residues long. Written as DNA, the CDR3 is TGTGCCAGCAGTGACGTACAGGGTAGGGGCACTGAAGCTTTCTTT. It codes for CASSDVQGRGTEAFF.

This clone was counted only a few times. This chain links TRBV7-8 with TRBJ2-7, with 8 nucleotides matching TRBD1. Germline V gene data show CDR1 as SGHVS and CDR2 as FQNEAQ. The CDR3 spans 18 residues. The J segment lost 3 bases and the V segment lost 5 bases, leaving 18 bases of the junction unmatched. The CDR3 loop is CASSHWSLRTGRIYEQYF. The CDR3 bases are TGTGCCAGCAGCCATTGGTCTCTCAGGACAGGGAGAATCTACGAGCAGTACTTC.

This clone has a handful of counts. The genes are TRBV5-1 and TRBJ1-2, with 9 bases identical to TRBD1. Germline V gene lookup returns CDR1 SGHRS and CDR2 YFSETQ. This CDR3 contains 14 residues. After removal of 3 bases from V and 4 bases from J, the junction contained 4 bases not matched to a gene. The CDR3 protein is CASSSTTGGYGYTF. DNA of the CDR3: TGCGCCAGCAGCTCGACGACAGGGGGCTATGGCTACACCTTC.

CDR3 protein: CACQWDRGPYEQYF. The CDR3 coding sequence is TGTGCCTGCCAGTGGGACAGGGGGCCCTACGAGCAGTACTTC. The chain joins TRBV5-4 to TRBJ2-7; 12 nucleotides align to TRBD1. Germline V gene lookup returns CDR1 SGHNT and CDR2 YYREEE (reference sequence). CDR3 length: 14 residues. V trimming: 10 bases; J trimming: 2 bases; junction bases outside the gene matches: 7.

This clone was picked up a small number of times. The chain recombines TRBV29-1 with TRBJ2-1; D is uncertain. The CDR3 spans 14 residues. CDR1 is SQVTM and CDR2 is ANQGSEA in the germline V gene. V was clipped by 5 bases and J by 5 bases, with 16 bases between them. CDR3 sequence reads: CSVSTTLFNNEQFF. In DNA, the CDR3 is TGCAGCGTTTCGACGACTCTTTTCAACAATGAGCAGTTCTTC.

The gene calls are TRBV19 and TRBJ1-4; D is possibly TRBD1 (5 bases). The CDR3 contains 16 residues. Per germline, CDR1 LNHDA and CDR2 SQIVND (reference sequence). Deletions cut 3 bases from V and 0 bases from J, with 11 bases between. CDR3 amino acids: CASSIRGGTTNEKLFF. DNA of the CDR3: TGTGCCAGTAGTATCCGGGGCGGTACAACTAATGAAAAACTGTTTTTT.

The chain recombines TRBV15 with TRBJ1-5; D not certain. V lost 0 bases and J lost 7, with 10 bases in between. Germline CDR1 and CDR2: LNHNV and YYDKDF (reference sequence). The CDR3 has 14 residues. The CDR3, as DNA: TGTGCCACCAGCAGAGAAGCGGTAAGGCAGCCCCAGCATTTT. The encoded protein is CATSREAVRQPQHF.

This chain links TRBV27 with TRBJ2-1; 7 bases map to TRBD1. V shed 6 bases and J 1 base; nucleotides not matched to a gene: 6. Germline V CDR1 and CDR2: MNHEY, SMNVEV (reference sequence). The CDR3 covers 15 residues. This CDR3 reads CASRTGSVSYNEQFF. For the CDR3, the DNA is TGTGCCAGCAGGACAGGGTCTGTATCCTACAATGAGCAGTTCTTC.

The chain carries TRBV28 and TRBJ1-2; D is unclear. The CDR3 runs 14 residues. V was trimmed by 5 bases and J by 4 bases, leaving 14 bases between them. CDR1 is MDHEN and CDR2 is SYDVKM in the germline V gene. The CDR3 DNA reads as TGTGCCAGCAGTGGGGTCGGATTAGGCTATGGCTACACCTTC. Translating gives CASSGVGLGYGYTF.

The genes are TRBV28 and TRBJ1-2; 8 nucleotides align to TRBD1. The junction had 10 bases not matched to a gene; V was cut back by 2 bases and J by 8 bases. Germline V gives CDR1 MDHEN, CDR2 SYDVKM. The CDR3 is 15 residues long. CDR3: CASSLGTGQSRGYTF. The CDR3 coding sequence is TGTGCCAGCAGTTTAGGGACAGGCCAATCAAGAGGCTACACCTTC.

The chain employs TRBV28 and TRBJ1-5; 7 nucleotides line up with TRBD1. The CDR3 spans 14 residues. V lost 1 base to trimming and J lost 6 bases; unmatched junction nucleotides: 3. Germline V gene sequence: CDR1 MDHEN, CDR2 SYDVKM. The CDR3 protein is CASSLFAGGQPQHF. CDR3 DNA sequence: TGTGCCAGCAGTTTATTCGCAGGGGGTCAGCCCCAGCATTTT.

The chain couples TRBV18 to TRBJ2-2; no clear D. V was pared by 7 bases and J by 3 bases, with 9 bases between. The CDR3 has 13 amino acids. Per germline, CDR1 KGHSH and CDR2 LQKENI. CDR3 nucleotide sequence: TGTGCCAGCTTGGGGATATACACCGGGGAGCTGTTTTTT. It yields the protein CASLGIYTGELFF.